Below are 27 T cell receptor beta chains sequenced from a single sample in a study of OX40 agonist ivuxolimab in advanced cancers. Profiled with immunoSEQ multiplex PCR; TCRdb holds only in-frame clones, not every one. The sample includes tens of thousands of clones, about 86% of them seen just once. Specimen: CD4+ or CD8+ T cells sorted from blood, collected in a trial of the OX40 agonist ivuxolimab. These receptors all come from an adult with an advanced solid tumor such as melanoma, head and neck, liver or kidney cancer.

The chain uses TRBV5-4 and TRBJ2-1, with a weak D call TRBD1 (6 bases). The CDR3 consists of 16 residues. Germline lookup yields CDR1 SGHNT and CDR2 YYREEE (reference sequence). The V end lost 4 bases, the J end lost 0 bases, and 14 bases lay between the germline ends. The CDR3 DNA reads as TGTGCCAGCAGCCAATGGACAGACCTCTCCTACAATGAGCAGTTCTTC. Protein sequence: CASSQWTDLSYNEQFF.

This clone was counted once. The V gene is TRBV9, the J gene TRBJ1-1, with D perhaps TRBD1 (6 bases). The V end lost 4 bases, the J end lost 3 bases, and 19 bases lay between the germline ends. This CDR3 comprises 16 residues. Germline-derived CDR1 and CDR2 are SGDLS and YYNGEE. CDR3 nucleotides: TGTGCCAGCAGCCCCAGGAACAGGGTAAGGGACACTGAAGCTTTCTTT. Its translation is CASSPRNRVRDTEAFF.

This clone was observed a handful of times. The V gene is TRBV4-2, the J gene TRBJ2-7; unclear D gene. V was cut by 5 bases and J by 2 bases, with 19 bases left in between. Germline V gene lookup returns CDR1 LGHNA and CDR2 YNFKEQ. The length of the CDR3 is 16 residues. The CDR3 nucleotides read TGTGCCAGCAGCTTTCGCCAGGACCGAGAAGCCTACGAGCAGTACTTC. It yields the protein CASSFRQDREAYEQYF.

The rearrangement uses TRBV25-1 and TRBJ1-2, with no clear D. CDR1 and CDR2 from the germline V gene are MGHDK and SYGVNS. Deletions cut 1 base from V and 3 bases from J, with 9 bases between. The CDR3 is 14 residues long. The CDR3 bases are TGTGCCAGCAGTGAATTGGGCGGATACTATGGCTACACCTTC. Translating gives CASSELGGYYGYTF.

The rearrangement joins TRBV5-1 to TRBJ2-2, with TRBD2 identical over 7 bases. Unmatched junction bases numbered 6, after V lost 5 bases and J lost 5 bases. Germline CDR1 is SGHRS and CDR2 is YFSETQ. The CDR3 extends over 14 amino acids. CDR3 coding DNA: TGCGCCAGCAGAGAAGCGGGGTTAACCGGGGAGCTGTTTTTT. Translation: CASREAGLTGELFF.

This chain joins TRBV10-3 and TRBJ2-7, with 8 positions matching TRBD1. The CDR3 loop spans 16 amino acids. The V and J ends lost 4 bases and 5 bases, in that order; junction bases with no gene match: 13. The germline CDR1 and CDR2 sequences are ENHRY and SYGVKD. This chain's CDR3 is CAISGPPGQGDDEQYF. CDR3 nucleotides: TGTGCCATCAGTGGCCCACCAGGACAGGGAGACGACGAGCAGTACTTC.

CDR3 nucleotide sequence: TGTGCCAGCAGCCCCGGGGACATCTCCTACGAGCAGTACTTC. This sequence encodes CASSPGDISYEQYF. The V call is TRBV5-6, the J call TRBJ2-7; D perhaps matches TRBD1 (6 bases). The CDR3 runs 14 residues. V dropped 4 bases and J dropped 0 bases, with 11 bases sitting between them. CDR1 is SGHDT, CDR2 YYEEEE, per germline.

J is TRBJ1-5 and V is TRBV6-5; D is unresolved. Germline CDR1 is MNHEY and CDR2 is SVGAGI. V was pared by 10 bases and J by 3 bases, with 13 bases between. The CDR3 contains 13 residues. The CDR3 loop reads CATLGNYNQPQHF. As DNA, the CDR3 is TGTGCCACCCTGGGCAATTACAATCAGCCCCAGCATTTT.

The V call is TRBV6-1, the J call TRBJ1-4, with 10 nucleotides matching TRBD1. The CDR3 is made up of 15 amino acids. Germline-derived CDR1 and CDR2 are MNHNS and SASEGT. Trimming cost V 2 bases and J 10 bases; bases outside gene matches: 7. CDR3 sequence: CASSEPVTGGRKLFF. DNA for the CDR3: TGTGCCAGCAGTGAACCCGTGACAGGGGGCCGAAAACTGTTTTTT.

Written as DNA, the CDR3 is TGTGCCAGCAGCGGGAGCGGGCGGGGTAACTATGGCTACACCTTC. Translation gives CASSGSGRGNYGYTF. J is TRBJ1-2 and V is TRBV11-2; no clear D. From germline, CDR1 is SGHAT and CDR2 FQNNGV. The CDR3 spans 15 residues. V was pared by 5 bases and J by 1 base, with 14 bases between.

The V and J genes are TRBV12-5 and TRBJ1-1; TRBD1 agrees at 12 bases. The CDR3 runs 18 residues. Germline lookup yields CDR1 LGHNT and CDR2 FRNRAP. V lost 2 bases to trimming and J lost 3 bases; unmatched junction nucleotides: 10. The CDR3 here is CASGLTGTGGDSDTEAFF. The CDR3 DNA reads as TGTGCTAGTGGTTTGACCGGGACAGGGGGCGATTCGGACACTGAAGCTTTCTTT.

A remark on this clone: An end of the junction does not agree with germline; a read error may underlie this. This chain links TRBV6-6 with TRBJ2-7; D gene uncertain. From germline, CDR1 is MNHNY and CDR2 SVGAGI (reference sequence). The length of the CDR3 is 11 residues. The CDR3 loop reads CASSYGTYQYF. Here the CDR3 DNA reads TGTGCTAGCAGTTACGGCACCTATCAGTACTTC.

The DNA of the CDR3 is TGTGCCAGCAGTACCCGCCCGGGCAGGGGGCCCTATAATTCACCCCTCCACTTT. Protein: CASSTRPGRGPYNSPLHF. The rearrangement uses TRBV27 and TRBJ1-6, with 8 bases that match TRBD1. Germline CDR1 is MNHEY and CDR2 is SMNVEV (reference sequence). V shed 5 bases and J 2 bases; nucleotides not matched to a gene: 11. The CDR3 contains 18 residues.

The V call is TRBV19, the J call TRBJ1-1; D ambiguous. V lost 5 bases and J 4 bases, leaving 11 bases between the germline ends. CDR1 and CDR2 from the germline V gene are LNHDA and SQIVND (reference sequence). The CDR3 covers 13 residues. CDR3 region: CASSLMIGTEAFF. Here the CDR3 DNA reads TGTGCCAGTAGTCTCATGATTGGCACTGAAGCTTTCTTT.

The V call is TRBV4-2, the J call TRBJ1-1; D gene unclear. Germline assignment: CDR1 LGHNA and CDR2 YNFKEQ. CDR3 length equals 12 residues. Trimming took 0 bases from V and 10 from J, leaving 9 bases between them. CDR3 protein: CASSQDRSGAFF. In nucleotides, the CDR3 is TGTGCCAGCAGCCAAGATCGAAGCGGAGCTTTCTTT.

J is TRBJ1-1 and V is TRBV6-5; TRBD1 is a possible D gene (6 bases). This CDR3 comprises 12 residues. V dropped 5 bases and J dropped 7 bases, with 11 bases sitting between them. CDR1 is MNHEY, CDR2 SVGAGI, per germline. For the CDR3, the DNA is TGTGCCAGCAGTCGACAGGTAAATGAAGCTTTCTTT. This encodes CASSRQVNEAFF.

The CDR3 reads CASSLDGDTYGYTF. The CDR3 DNA sequence: TGTGCCAGCAGCTTAGACGGGGACACCTATGGCTACACCTTC. The chain carries TRBV7-9 and TRBJ1-2; tentative D call: TRBD1 (6 bases). The CDR3 has 14 residues. V was cut by 1 base and J by 4 bases, with 10 bases left in between. Germline CDR1 and CDR2: SEHNR and FQNEAQ (reference sequence).

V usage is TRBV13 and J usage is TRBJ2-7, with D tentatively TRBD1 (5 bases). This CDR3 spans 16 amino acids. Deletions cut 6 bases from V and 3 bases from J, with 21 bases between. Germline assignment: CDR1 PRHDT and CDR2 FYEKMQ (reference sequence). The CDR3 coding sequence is TGTGCCAGCAGTCTCCCCGGGCAGGGTCGGTTCTACGAGCAGTACTTC. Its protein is CASSLPGQGRFYEQYF.

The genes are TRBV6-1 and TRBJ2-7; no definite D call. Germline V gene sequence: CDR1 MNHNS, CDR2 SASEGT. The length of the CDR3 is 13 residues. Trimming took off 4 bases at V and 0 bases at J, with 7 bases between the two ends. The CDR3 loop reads CASSAVPSYEQYV. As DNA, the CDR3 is TGTGCCAGCAGTGCGGTTCCCTCCTACGAGCAGTACGTC.

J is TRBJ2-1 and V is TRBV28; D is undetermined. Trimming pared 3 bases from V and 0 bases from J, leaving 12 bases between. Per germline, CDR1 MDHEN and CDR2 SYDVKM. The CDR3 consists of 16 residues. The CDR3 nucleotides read TGTGCCAGCAGTTTCCCAGGCCGAAGCTCCTACAATGAGCAGTTCTTC. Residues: CASSFPGRSSYNEQFF.

In DNA form, the CDR3 reads TGTGCCAGCACCTCCGACACGGGCAATCAGCCCCAGCATTTT. Its protein product is CASTSDTGNQPQHF. The chain carries TRBV28 and TRBJ1-5; the D is unclear. Looked up from germline, CDR1 is MDHEN and CDR2 is SYDVKM. The CDR3 spans 14 residues. The V gene lost 7 bases and the J gene lost 2 bases, with 12 bases spanning the gap.

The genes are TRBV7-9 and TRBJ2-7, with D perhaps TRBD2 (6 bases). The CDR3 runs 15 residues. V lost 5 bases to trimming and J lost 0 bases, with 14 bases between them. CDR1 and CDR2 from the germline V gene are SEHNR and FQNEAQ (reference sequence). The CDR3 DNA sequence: TGTGCCAGCAGCCAAGGGGACGGGAGCTCCTACGAGCAGTACTTC. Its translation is CASSQGDGSSYEQYF.

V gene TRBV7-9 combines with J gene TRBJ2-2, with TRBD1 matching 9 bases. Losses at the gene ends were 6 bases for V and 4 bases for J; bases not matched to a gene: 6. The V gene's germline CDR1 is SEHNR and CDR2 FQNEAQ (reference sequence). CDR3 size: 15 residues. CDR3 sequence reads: CASSAGTGSTGELFF. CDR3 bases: TGTGCCAGCAGTGCCGGGACAGGGAGCACCGGGGAGCTGTTTTTT.

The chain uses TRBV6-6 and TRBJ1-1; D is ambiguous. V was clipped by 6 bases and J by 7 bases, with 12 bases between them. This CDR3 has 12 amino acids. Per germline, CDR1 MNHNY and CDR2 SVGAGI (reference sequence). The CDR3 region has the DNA TGTGCCAGCAGCCTGGACCGCAATGAAGCTTTCTTT. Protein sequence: CASSLDRNEAFF.

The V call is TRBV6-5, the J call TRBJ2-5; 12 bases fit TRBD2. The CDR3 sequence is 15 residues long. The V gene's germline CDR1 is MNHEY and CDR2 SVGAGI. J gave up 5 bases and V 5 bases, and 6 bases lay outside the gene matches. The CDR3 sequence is CASSPSGGAMETQYF. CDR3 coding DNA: TGTGCCAGCAGTCCTAGCGGGGGGGCCATGGAGACCCAGTACTTC.

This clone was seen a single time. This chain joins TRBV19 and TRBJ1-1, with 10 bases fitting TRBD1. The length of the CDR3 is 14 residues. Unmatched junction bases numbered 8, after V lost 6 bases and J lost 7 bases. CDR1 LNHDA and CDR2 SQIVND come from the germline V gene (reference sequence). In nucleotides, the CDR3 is TGTGCCAGTAGCTTGGGGACAGGGGACTTTGAAGCTTTCTTT. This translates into CASSLGTGDFEAFF. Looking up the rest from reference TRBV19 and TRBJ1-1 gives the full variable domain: DGGITQSPKYLFRKEGQNVTLSCEQNLNHDAMYWYRQDPGQGLRLIYYSQIVNDFQKGDIAEGYSVSREKKESFPLTVTSAQKNPTAFYLCASSLGTGDFEAFFGQGTRLTVV.

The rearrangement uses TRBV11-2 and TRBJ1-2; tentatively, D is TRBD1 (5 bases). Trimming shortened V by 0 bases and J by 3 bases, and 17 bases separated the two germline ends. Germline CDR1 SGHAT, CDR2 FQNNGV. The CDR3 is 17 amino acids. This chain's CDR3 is CASSLDIGAFLDYGYTF. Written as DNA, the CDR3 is TGTGCCAGCAGCTTAGATATTGGGGCCTTCTTAGACTATGGCTACACCTTC.